Listed below are T cell receptor beta chains from one sample, sequenced in a study of cytomegalovirus exposure and HLA in healthy donors. Sequencing used immunoSEQ multiplex PCR; TCRdb keeps in-frame clones, though not all of them. The sample includes roughly 98,000 clones, roughly 85% of them seen just once. The sequenced sample was PBMCs. The source is a woman between 25 and 40 years old in good health and CMV-seronegative. CDR3s include the opening cysteine and the closing phenylalanine or tryptophan. The D gene is left open where the match is weak.

>TRBJ2-1|.|TRBV5-5
CASSLRSIGSSYNEQFF
>TRBJ2-2|TRBD1|TRBV7-9
CASSRQGDTGELFF
>TRBJ2-7|.|TRBV27
CASTPRGSSYEQYF
>TRBJ1-2|.|TRBV4-1
CASSQVLGNYGYTF
>TRBJ1-5|.|TRBV6-5
CASRGLNQPQHF
>TRBJ2-3|TRBD2|TRBV7-7
CASSLGAGGPEDTQYF
>TRBJ2-5|.|TRBV27
CASSPWRAETQYF
>TRBJ2-1|TRBD2|TRBV2
CASSAPGGTSFYEQFF
>TRBJ2-1|TRBD2|TRBV2
CASSEGRGGNNEQFF
>TRBJ2-3|.|TRBV19
CASSYSLGTDTQYF
>TRBJ1-2|TRBD1|TRBV5-6
CASSSLFRGPNYGYTF
>TRBJ2-1|.|TRBV4-1
CASSQAPLAPEQFF
>TRBJ2-3|.|TRBV11-1
CASSSLEVPQYF
>TRBJ2-3|.|TRBV14
CASSQDADTQYF
>TRBJ1-1|.|TRBV7-9
CASSPPGLEAFF
>TRBJ2-7|TRBD2|TRBV5-6
CASSGPGLGISSYEQYF
>TRBJ2-1|.|TRBV19
CASRLMGGEQFF
>TRBJ2-7|TRBD2|TRBV9
CASSAAPGLAGVEQYF
>TRBJ2-1|.|TRBV4-3
CASSQVYEGREQFF
>TRBJ2-1|TRBD2|TRBV27
CASSPQGLAEQFF
>TRBJ2-7|.|TRBV2
CASSEAGGGSSYEQYF
>TRBJ2-7|.|TRBV27
CASSLSDSYEQYF
>TRBJ2-1|TRBD2|TRBV7-2
CASSIRGGLVGEQFF
>TRBJ1-3|.|TRBV9
CASSLAWQGNTIYF
>TRBJ2-7|TRBD1|TRBV5-1
CASSLLQGAGEQYF
>TRBJ2-1|TRBD2|TRBV7-8
CASSREWSSGNEQFF
>TRBJ2-1|TRBD2|TRBV7-3
CASSTQAGTYNEQFF
>TRBJ2-2|.|TRBV5-1
CASSLEPPRVGELFF
>TRBJ2-1|TRBD2|TRBV19
CASTGLATPSSEQFF
>TRBJ1-3|.|TRBV9
CASSVRGGSSGNTIYF
>TRBJ2-1|.|TRBV28
CASRLATEQFF
>TRBJ1-5|TRBD1|TRBV29-1
CSVGEGARQPQHF
>TRBJ2-1|TRBD2|TRBV5-1
CASSLVAGGPPYNEQFF
>TRBJ1-2|TRBD1|TRBV18
CASGTGFGGYTF
>TRBJ2-2|TRBD1|TRBV18
CASSPPDRGSAGELFF
>TRBJ1-5|TRBD1|TRBV11-2
CASSLRTGDQPQHF
>TRBJ2-5|.|TRBV5-1
CASSPGVQETQYF
>TRBJ1-5|TRBD1|TRBV28
CASSLGTGDNQPQHF
>TRBJ1-6|.|TRBV7-8
CASSLGGQGNSPLHF
>TRBJ2-7|.|TRBV10-3
CAISDGRYDEQYF
>TRBJ2-7|TRBD1|TRBV7-9
CASSPQGVSSYEQYF